The 27 T cell receptor beta chains in this list originate from one sample, sequenced in a study of shared clonotypes between healthy human individuals. Profiled with immunoSEQ multiplex PCR; TCRdb holds only in-frame clones, not every one. Of 150,000 to 200,000 clones in the sample, over 50% were seen once. Sequencing input: memory CD4+ T cells sorted from blood. Specified subset: CD45RA-negative fraction. All receptors come from a man younger than 40 in good health.

The V call is TRBV11-2, the J call TRBJ2-7; 9 bases are a match to TRBD2. Germline trimming cut 5 bases from V and 5 bases from J; bases unmatched to any gene: 10. The CDR3 loop spans 15 amino acids. The V gene's germline CDR1 is SGHAT and CDR2 FQNNGV. CDR3 coding DNA: TGTGCCAGCAGCCAACCGGGACTAGCTTTCCACGAGCAGTACTTC. Its protein product is CASSQPGLAFHEQYF.

The chain recombines TRBV7-9 with TRBJ2-3, with D maybe TRBD2 (5 bases). CDR1 SEHNR and CDR2 FQNEAQ come from the germline V gene (reference sequence). Trimming cost V 8 bases and J 1 base, with 13 bases left between them. The CDR3 is made up of 14 amino acids. The chain's CDR3 is CASSWRVGTDTQYF. CDR3 DNA sequence: TGTGCCAGCTCCTGGCGGGTGGGCACAGATACGCAGTATTTT.

V gene TRBV6-6 combines with J gene TRBJ2-2; no definite D call. This CDR3 region has 11 residues. The germline gives CDR1 MNHNY, CDR2 SVGAGI (reference sequence). The V and J ends lost 0 bases and 9 bases respectively, with 2 bases between them. CDR3 amino acids: CASSYSRELFF. The CDR3 DNA reads as TGTGCCAGCAGTTACTCGAGGGAGCTGTTTTTT.

The chain combines TRBV11-2 with TRBJ1-1; D perhaps matches TRBD1 (5 bases). The CDR3 runs to 14 residues. Germline V lookup: CDR1 SGHAT, CDR2 FQNNGV. V lost 6 bases, J lost 1 base, and 12 bases lay in between. In DNA form, the CDR3 reads TGTGCCAGCAGGGCATTGAGGGGGAACACTGAAGCTTTCTTT. This gives the protein CASRALRGNTEAFF.

V is TRBV18 and J is TRBJ2-1; either TRBD1 or TRBD2 may fit D (6 bases each). The CDR3 totals 17 residues. Per germline, CDR1 KGHSH and CDR2 LQKENI. The V gene lost 2 bases and the J gene lost 4 bases, with 18 bases spanning the gap. The CDR3 sequence: CASSPYARGLSYNEQFF. DNA of the CDR3: TGTGCCAGCTCACCATATGCTCGGGGGCTGTCGTACAATGAGCAGTTCTTC.

This clone was seen more than once but under ten times. The V gene is TRBV5-1, the J gene TRBJ2-7; 7 bases are a match to TRBD2. This CDR3 is built from 14 residues. The V segment lost 1 base and the J segment 0 bases; nucleotides outside the gene matches: 1. Germline V gene data show CDR1 as SGHRS and CDR2 as YFSETQ. In nucleotides, the CDR3 is TGCGCCAGCAGCTTGAGCGGGGTCTCCTACGAGCAGTACTTC. As protein: CASSLSGVSYEQYF.

This clone came up once. This chain joins TRBV6-1 and TRBJ2-7; 10 nucleotides line up with TRBD2. Trimming at V came to 3 bases and at J to 2 bases, leaving 13 bases not matched to a gene. The CDR3 totals 18 residues. CDR1 is MNHNS and CDR2 is SASEGT in the germline V gene. CDR3 protein: CASSDRPLAGVFTYEQYF. The CDR3 nucleotides are TGTGCCAGCAGTGACCGCCCTCTAGCGGGGGTTTTTACCTACGAGCAGTACTTC.

This clone is a singleton in its sample. The gene calls are TRBV25-1 and TRBJ2-2; D remains unclear. Germline CDR1 reads MGHDK; CDR2 reads SYGVNS. This CDR3 comprises 13 residues. Trimming took 3 bases from V and 6 from J, leaving 8 bases between them. Here the CDR3 reads CASSDFESGELFF. CDR3 coding DNA: TGTGCCAGCAGTGATTTCGAATCCGGGGAGCTGTTTTTT. The full variable domain, rest sourced from reference TRBV25-1 and TRBJ2-2, is EADIYQTPRYLVIGTGKKITLECSQTMGHDKMYWYQQDPGMELHLIHYSYGVNSTEKGDLSSESTVSRIRTEHFPLTLESARPSHTSQYLCASSDFESGELFFGEGSRLTVL.

V is TRBV6-1 and J is TRBJ1-5; no reliable D call. V was pared by 4 bases and J by 4 bases, with 8 bases between. Germline CDR1 and CDR2: MNHNS and SASEGT. This CDR3 has 13 residues. CDR3 nucleotides: TGTGCCAGCAGTGGGGTTTGGAATCAGCCCCAGCATTTT. This sequence encodes CASSGVWNQPQHF.

This clone was counted a few times. The V call is TRBV28, the J call TRBJ1-5; 10 nucleotides line up with TRBD1. Per the germline V gene, CDR1 is MDHEN and CDR2 is SYDVKM. The CDR3 is 16 amino acids. V shed 5 bases, J shed 5 bases, and the junction held 9 bases outside the gene matches. CDR3 nucleotides: TGTGCCAGCAGTACCCGACAGGGGGCGATTGATCAGCCCCAGCATTTT. Amino acids: CASSTRQGAIDQPQHF. Full variable domain (rest looked up from reference TRBV28 and TRBJ1-5): DVKVTQSSRYLVKRTGEKVFLECVQDMDHENMFWYRQDPGLGLRLIYFSYDVKMKEKGDIPEGYSVSREKKERFSLILESASTNQTSMYLCASSTRQGAIDQPQHFGDGTRLSIL.

The chain recombines TRBV7-9 with TRBJ2-1, with 8 nucleotides matching TRBD2. V gave up 7 bases and J gave up 6 bases; unmatched junction bases: 8. CDR3 length equals 14 residues. Germline CDR1 and CDR2: SEHNR and FQNEAQ (reference sequence). The CDR3 sequence is CASNTREGGNEQFF. The CDR3 bases are TGTGCCAGCAACACCCGGGAGGGCGGCAATGAGCAGTTCTTC.

This clone was seen only once. The chain employs TRBV6-5 and TRBJ2-5, with D possibly matching TRBD1 (5 bases). The germline V gene encodes CDR1 MNHEY and CDR2 SVGAGI. Trimming took off 6 bases at V and 2 bases at J, with 16 bases between the two ends. The CDR3 sequence is 15 residues long. CDR3 coding DNA: TGTGCCAGCAGAAGTACAGGTTTCGAGCAAGAGACCCAGTACTTC. As protein: CASRSTGFEQETQYF.

This chain joins TRBV21-1 and TRBJ2-4; no check of the table's D call, TRBD1, against the DNA was made. TRBV21-1 constitutes a pseudogene. The CDR3 sequence is 13 residues long. The CDR3 is CASSSRTGVIQYF. The CDR3 nucleotides read TGTGCCAGCAGCTCCCGGACAGGGGTCATTCAGTACTTC.

This clone appeared once. The chain uses TRBV27 and TRBJ1-5; D ambiguous. The CDR3 runs to 13 residues. The V end was cut by 3 bases, the J end by 2 bases, with 5 bases between. Germline V gene lookup returns CDR1 MNHEY and CDR2 SMNVEV (reference sequence). The CDR3 sequence is CASSLFGNQPQHF. The CDR3 bases are TGTGCCAGCAGTTTGTTTGGCAATCAGCCCCAGCATTTT.

The chain couples TRBV6-1 to TRBJ2-5, with 12 bases aligning to TRBD2. Trimming removed 4 bases from V and 1 base from J; junction bases left unmatched: 13. The CDR3 is 19 amino acids. Germline values: CDR1 MNHNS, CDR2 SASEGT. CDR3 coding DNA: TGTGCCAGCAGTGCCCTTGTTTCTAGCGGGAGGGCCCTCCAAGAGACCCAGTACTTC. This translates into CASSALVSSGRALQETQYF.

The chain couples TRBV18 to TRBJ2-1; unclear D gene. CDR3 length: 18 residues. The V gene's germline CDR1 is KGHSH and CDR2 LQKENI. Trimming took 4 bases from V and 0 from J, leaving 19 bases between them. The CDR3 coding sequence is TGTGCCAGCTCACAACCCCGAGGAGCGTATAACTCCTACAATGAGCAGTTCTTC. Translation: CASSQPRGAYNSYNEQFF.

This chain uses TRBV19 with TRBJ1-1; possible D gene TRBD1, 5 bases. Looked up from germline, CDR1 is LNHDA and CDR2 is SQIVND (reference sequence). CDR3 size: 16 residues. The V and J ends lost 5 bases and 1 base respectively, with 17 bases between them. DNA for the CDR3: TGTGCCAGTAGTTCCCGCCCGACAGTAGGGAACACTGAAGCTTTCTTT. Translated, it gives CASSSRPTVGNTEAFF.

The chain links TRBV29-1 to TRBJ2-7, with D possibly being TRBD1 (6 bases). V was clipped by 6 bases and J by 6 bases, with 15 bases between them. The CDR3 loop spans 12 amino acids. Germline lookup yields CDR1 SQVTM and CDR2 ANQGSEA. The DNA of the CDR3 is TGCAGCGTCGGTCCGCAGGGGTCCGAGCAGTACTTC. Its translation is CSVGPQGSEQYF.

The chain recombines TRBV21-1 with TRBJ1-5; TRBD1, the table's D call, was not compared with the DNA. TRBV21-1 is recorded as a pseudogene. CDR3 length equals 17 residues. CDR3 sequence reads: CASSGPGTGSRNQPQHF. Written as DNA, the CDR3 is TGTGCCAGCAGCGGCCCCGGGACAGGGTCGCGAAATCAGCCCCAGCATTTT.

This sequence joins TRBV5-1 and TRBJ2-3, with D perhaps matching TRBD1 or TRBD2 (5 bases each). V gave up 2 bases and J gave up 5 bases, with 12 bases separating them. Germline V CDR1 and CDR2: SGHRS, YFSETQ. This CDR3 has 14 amino acids. CDR3 sequence reads: CASSLRGAGDTQYF. The CDR3 DNA is TGCGCCAGCAGCTTACGGGGCGCCGGAGATACGCAGTATTTT.

The chain combines TRBV28 with TRBJ2-1, with 10 nucleotides matching TRBD2. V lost 7 bases to trimming and J lost 2 bases; unmatched junction nucleotides: 11. The CDR3 totals 17 residues. Germline-derived CDR1 and CDR2 are MDHEN and SYDVKM. The CDR3, as DNA: TGTGCCAGCATTGGGGCTAGCGGGAGATTTACCTACAATGAGCAGTTCTTC. It codes for CASIGASGRFTYNEQFF.

The chain uses TRBV15 and TRBJ2-6; D not resolved. V lost 6 bases and J 2 bases, leaving 5 bases between the germline ends. Germline V CDR1 and CDR2: LNHNV, YYDKDF (reference sequence). This CDR3 is built from 13 residues. The DNA for the CDR3 is TGTGCCACCAGGTTTGCTGGGGCCAACGTCCTGACTTTC. Its translation: CATRFAGANVLTF. Full variable domain (outside the CDR3, taken from reference TRBV15 and TRBJ2-6): DAMVIQNPRYQVTQFGKPVTLSCSQTLNHNVMYWYQQKSSQAPKLLFHYYDKDFNNEADTPDNFQSRRPNTSFCFLDIRSPGLGDTAMYLCATRFAGANVLTFGAGSRLTVL.

At least ten counts were recorded for this clone. The chain has TRBV11-1 and TRBJ2-5; no clear D. Per the germline V gene, CDR1 is SGHAT and CDR2 is FQDESV (reference sequence). The CDR3 is 11 amino acids. Deletions cut 2 bases from V and 5 bases from J, with 3 bases between. The chain's CDR3 is CASSLTETQYF. The CDR3 nucleotides are TGTGCCAGCAGCTTAACGGAGACCCAGTACTTC.

The V gene is TRBV28, the J gene TRBJ1-2; D call uncertain. The CDR3 loop spans 15 amino acids. Trimming cost V 3 bases and J 4 bases, with 15 bases left between them. Per germline, CDR1 MDHEN and CDR2 SYDVKM. The CDR3 region is CASSFALDGRYGYTF. The CDR3 region has the DNA TGTGCCAGCAGTTTCGCCCTGGACGGCCGCTATGGCTACACCTTC.

The V call is TRBV5-6, the J call TRBJ1-1; D may be TRBD1 (6 bases). Trimming removed 5 bases at V and 1 base at J, with 12 bases between. Germline V gene data show CDR1 as SGHDT and CDR2 as YYEEEE. The CDR3 runs to 14 residues. The CDR3 spells CASSPGQPNTEAFF. CDR3 DNA: TGTGCCAGCAGTCCCGGACAGCCGAACACTGAAGCTTTCTTT.

Only a few counts were recorded for this clone. This chain connects TRBV30 to TRBJ2-3; D remains unclear. V was clipped by 1 base and J by 5 bases, with 4 bases between them. Germline V gene sequence: CDR1 GTSNPN, CDR2 SVGIG (reference sequence). This CDR3 has 11 residues. The CDR3 region has the DNA TGTGCCTGGAGTGAGGGAGATACGCAGTATTTT. Its translation is CAWSEGDTQYF. Looking up the rest from reference TRBV30 and TRBJ2-3 gives the full variable domain: SQTIHQWPATLVQPVGSPLSLECTVEGTSNPNLYWYRQAAGRGLQLLFYSVGIGQISSEVPQNLSASRPQDRQFILSSKKLLLSDSGFYLCAWSEGDTQYFGPGTRLTVL.

The chain recombines TRBV5-1 with TRBJ2-5; TRBD2 agrees at 8 bases. Germline V gene data show CDR1 as SGHRS and CDR2 as YFSETQ. J lost 5 bases, V lost 4 bases, and 16 bases had no gene match. CDR3 size: 17 residues. CDR3 in DNA: TGCGCCAGCAGCCCTTCGACGCTAGCGGGCCTCGGGGAGACCCAGTACTTC. It is translated as CASSPSTLAGLGETQYF. The full variable domain, its missing parts supplied by reference TRBV5-1 and TRBJ2-5, is KAGVTQTPRYLIKTRGQQVTLSCSPISGHRSVSWYQQTPGQGLQFLFEYFSETQRNKGNFPGRFSGRQFSNSRSEMNVSTLELGDSALYLCASSPSTLAGLGETQYFGPGTRLLVL.